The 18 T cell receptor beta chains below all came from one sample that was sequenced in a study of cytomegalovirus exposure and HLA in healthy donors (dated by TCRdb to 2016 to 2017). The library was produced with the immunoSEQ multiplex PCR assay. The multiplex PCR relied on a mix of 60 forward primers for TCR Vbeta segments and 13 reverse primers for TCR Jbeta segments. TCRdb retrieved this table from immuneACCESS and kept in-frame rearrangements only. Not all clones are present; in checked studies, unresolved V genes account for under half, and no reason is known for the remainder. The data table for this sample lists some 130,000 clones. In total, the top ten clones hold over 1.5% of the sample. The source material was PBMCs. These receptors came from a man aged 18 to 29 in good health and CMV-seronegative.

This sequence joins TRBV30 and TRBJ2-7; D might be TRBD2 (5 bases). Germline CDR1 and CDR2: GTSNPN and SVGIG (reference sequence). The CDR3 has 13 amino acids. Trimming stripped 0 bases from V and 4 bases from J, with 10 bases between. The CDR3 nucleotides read TGTGCCTGGAGTGTTCACGGGATTTACGAGCAGTACTTC. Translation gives CAWSVHGIYEQYF.

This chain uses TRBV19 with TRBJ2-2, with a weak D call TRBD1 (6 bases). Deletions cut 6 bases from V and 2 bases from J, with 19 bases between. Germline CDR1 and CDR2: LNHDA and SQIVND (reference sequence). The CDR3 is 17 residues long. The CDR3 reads CASRLDRNRENTGELFF. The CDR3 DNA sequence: TGTGCCAGTAGACTAGACCGTAACAGGGAAAACACCGGGGAGCTGTTTTTT.

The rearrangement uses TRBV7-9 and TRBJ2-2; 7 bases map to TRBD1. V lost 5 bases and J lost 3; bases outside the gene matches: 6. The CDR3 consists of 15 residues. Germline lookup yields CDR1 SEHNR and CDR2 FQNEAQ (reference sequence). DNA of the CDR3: TGTGCCAGCAGCGTTACAGGGGCGGACACCGGGGAGCTGTTTTTT. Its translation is CASSVTGADTGELFF.

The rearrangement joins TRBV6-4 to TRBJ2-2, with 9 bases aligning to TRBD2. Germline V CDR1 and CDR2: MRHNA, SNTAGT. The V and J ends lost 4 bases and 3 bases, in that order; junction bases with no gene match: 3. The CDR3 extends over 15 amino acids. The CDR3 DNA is TGTGCCAGCAGTGCAAGCGGGGGGCACACCGGGGAGCTGTTTTTT. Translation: CASSASGGHTGELFF.

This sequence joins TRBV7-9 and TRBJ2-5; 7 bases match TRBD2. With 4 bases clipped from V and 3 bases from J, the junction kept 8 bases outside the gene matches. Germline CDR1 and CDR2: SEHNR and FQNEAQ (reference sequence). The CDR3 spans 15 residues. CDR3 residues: CASSSLVGGKETQYF. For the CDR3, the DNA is TGTGCCAGCAGCTCCCTGGTGGGGGGGAAAGAGACCCAGTACTTC.

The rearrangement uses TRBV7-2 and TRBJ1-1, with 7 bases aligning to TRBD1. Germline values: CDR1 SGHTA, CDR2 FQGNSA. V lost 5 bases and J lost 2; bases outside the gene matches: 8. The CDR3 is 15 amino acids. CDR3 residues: CASSPEGGANTEAFF. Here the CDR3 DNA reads TGTGCCAGCAGCCCCGAAGGGGGCGCTAACACTGAAGCTTTCTTT.

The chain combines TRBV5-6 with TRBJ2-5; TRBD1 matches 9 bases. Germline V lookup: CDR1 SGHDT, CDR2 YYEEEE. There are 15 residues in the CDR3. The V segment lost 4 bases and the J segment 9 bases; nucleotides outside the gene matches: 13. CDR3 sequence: CASSPGQGSIGAQYF. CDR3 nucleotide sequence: TGTGCCAGCAGCCCGGGACAGGGAAGTATCGGGGCCCAGTACTTC.

The CDR3 DNA reads as TGTGCCAGCAAATCCCATGTAGATAACTATGGCTACACCTTC. This sequence encodes CASKSHVDNYGYTF. The V gene is TRBV28, the J gene TRBJ1-2; D remains ambiguous. Trimming stripped 7 bases from V and 1 base from J, with 13 bases between. The germline V gene has CDR1 MDHEN and CDR2 SYDVKM. This CDR3 is 14 amino acids long.

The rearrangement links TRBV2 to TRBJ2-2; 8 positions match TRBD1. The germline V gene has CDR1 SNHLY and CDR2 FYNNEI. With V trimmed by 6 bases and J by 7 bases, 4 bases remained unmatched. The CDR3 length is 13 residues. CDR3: CASRTGQGGELFF. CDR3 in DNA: TGTGCCAGCAGGACCGGACAGGGCGGGGAGCTGTTTTTT.

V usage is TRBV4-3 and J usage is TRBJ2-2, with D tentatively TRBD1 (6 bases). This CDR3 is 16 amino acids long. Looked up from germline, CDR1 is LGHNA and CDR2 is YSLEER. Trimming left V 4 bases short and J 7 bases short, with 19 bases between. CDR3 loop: CASSRDRGSFGGELFF. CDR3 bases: TGCGCCAGCAGCCGAGATAGGGGGAGCTTTGGCGGGGAGCTGTTTTTT.

The CDR3 nucleotides read TGCGCCAGCAGCCGGGGTAGCGGGGCCAACTACGAGCAGTACTTC. Its translation: CASSRGSGANYEQYF. The chain combines TRBV5-1 with TRBJ2-7, with 8 bases aligning to TRBD2. The V gene's germline CDR1 is SGHRS and CDR2 YFSETQ. V trimming: 4 bases; J trimming: 3 bases; junction bases outside the gene matches: 9. This CDR3 is built from 15 residues.

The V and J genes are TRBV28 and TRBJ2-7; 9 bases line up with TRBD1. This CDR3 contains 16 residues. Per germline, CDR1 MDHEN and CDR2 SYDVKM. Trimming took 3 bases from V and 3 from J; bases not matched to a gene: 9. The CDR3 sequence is CASSFNRGRRYYEQYF. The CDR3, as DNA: TGTGCCAGCAGTTTCAACAGGGGGCGTAGGTACTACGAGCAGTACTTC.

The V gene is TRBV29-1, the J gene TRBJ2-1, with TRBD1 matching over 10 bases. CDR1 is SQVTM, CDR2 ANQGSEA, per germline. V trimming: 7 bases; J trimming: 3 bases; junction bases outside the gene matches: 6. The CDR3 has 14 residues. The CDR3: CSARRDRGYNEQFF. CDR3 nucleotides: TGCAGCGCCCGCCGGGACAGGGGCTACAATGAGCAGTTCTTC.

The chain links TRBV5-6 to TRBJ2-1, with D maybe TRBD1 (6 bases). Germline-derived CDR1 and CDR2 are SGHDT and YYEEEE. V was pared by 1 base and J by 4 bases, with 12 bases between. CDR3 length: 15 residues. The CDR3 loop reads CASSLNRGKYNEQFF. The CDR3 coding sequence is TGTGCCAGCAGCTTGAATAGGGGGAAGTACAATGAGCAGTTCTTC.

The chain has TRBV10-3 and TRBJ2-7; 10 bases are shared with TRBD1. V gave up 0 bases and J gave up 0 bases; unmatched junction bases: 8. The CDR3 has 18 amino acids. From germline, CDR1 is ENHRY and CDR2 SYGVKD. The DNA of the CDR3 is TGTGCCATCAGTGAGTCGAGGGACAGGGGCCGAATCTCCTACGAGCAGTACTTC. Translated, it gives CAISESRDRGRISYEQYF.

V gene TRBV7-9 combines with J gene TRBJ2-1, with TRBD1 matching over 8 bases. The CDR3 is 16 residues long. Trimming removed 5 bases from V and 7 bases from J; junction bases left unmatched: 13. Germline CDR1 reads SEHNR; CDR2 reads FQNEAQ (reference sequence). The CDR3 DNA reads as TGTGCCAGCAGCCAACGACAGGGGTCCCAATTTAATGAGCAGTTCTTC. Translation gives CASSQRQGSQFNEQFF. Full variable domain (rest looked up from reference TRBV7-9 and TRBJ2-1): DTGVSQNPRHKITKRGQNVTFRCDPISEHNRLYWYRQTLGQGPEFLTYFQNEAQLEKSRLLSDRFSAERPKGSFSTLEIQRTEQGDSAMYLCASSQRQGSQFNEQFFGPGTRLTVL.

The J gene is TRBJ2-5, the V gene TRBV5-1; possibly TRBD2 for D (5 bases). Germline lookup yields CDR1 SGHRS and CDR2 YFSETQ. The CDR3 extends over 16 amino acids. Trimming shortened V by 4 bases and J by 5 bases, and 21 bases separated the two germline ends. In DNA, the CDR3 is TGCGCCAGCAGCCCTTACCAAACTACGCGAGGGGAGACCCAGTACTTC. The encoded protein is CASSPYQTTRGETQYF.

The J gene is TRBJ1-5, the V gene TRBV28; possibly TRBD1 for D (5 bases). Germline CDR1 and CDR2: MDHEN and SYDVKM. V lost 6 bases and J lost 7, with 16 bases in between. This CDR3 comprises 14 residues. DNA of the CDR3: TGTGCCAGCAGCATCAACCAGGGTCACCAGCCCCAGCATTTT. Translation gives CASSINQGHQPQHF.